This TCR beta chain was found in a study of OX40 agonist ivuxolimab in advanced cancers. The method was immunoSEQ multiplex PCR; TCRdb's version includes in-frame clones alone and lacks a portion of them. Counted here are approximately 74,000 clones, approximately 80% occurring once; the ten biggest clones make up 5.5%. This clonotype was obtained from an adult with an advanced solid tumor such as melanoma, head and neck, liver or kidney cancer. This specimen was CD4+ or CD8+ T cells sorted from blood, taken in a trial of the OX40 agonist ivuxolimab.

The CDR3 DNA follows: TGTGCCAGTAGTCCCGAGAGGGGCGGGGAGCAGTACTTC. As protein: CASSPERGGEQYF. V usage is TRBV19 and J usage is TRBJ2-5; possibly TRBD2 for D (6 bases). The CDR3 consists of 13 residues. Germline V lookup: CDR1 LNHDA, CDR2 SQIVND (reference sequence). V dropped 5 bases and J dropped 11 bases, with 18 bases sitting between them.